The rows below give T cell receptor beta chains drawn from one sample of a study of blood T cell repertoires in COVID-19. TCRdb's copy holds only in-frame clones and misses some; the assay was immunoSEQ multiplex PCR. The repertoire consists of 200,000 to 250,000 clones, with 82% occurring once and the leading ten covering roughly 8.2%. The sample comprised peripheral blood. The receptor source for this set is a woman at least 80 years old with COVID-19, enrolled during active disease. The CDR3 runs from the conserved cysteine through the conserved F or W. Each record gives: D gene, J gene, V gene, clone size, CDR3 protein, CDR3 DNA. The D gene is left open where the match is weak. Rows may omit the clone size; those that give it use once, few, many or a size class.

D gene: TRBD2; J gene: TRBJ2-1; V gene: TRBV10-3; clone size: -; CDR3 protein: CAIRDSGTSGRALIVNEQFF; CDR3 DNA: TGTGCCATCAGGGATTCCGGGACTAGCGGGAGGGCCCTCATCGTCAATGAGCAGTTCTTC
D gene: TRBD2; J gene: TRBJ2-5; V gene: TRBV7-2; clone size: -; CDR3 protein: CASSLVGTSGKLQETQYF; CDR3 DNA: TGTGCCAGCAGCTTAGTGGGGACTAGCGGCAAACTTCAAGAGACCCAGTACTTC
D gene: TRBD1; J gene: TRBJ1-2; V gene: TRBV9; clone size: few; CDR3 protein: CASSVGRGDGYTF; CDR3 DNA: TGTGCCAGCAGCGTAGGCAGGGGGGATGGCTACACCTTC
D gene: -; J gene: TRBJ1-2; V gene: TRBV2; clone size: -; CDR3 protein: CASGQGYGYTF; CDR3 DNA: TGTGCCAGCGGGCAGGGTTACGGCTACACCTTC
D gene: -; J gene: TRBJ2-1; V gene: TRBV6-6; clone size: -; CDR3 protein: CASRPGYARDEQFF; CDR3 DNA: TGTGCCAGCAGGCCCGGCTACGCCCGGGATGAGCAGTTCTTC
D gene: -; J gene: TRBJ1-2; V gene: TRBV3-1/TRBV3-2; clone size: -; CDR3 protein: CASSHGPGGYTF; CDR3 DNA: TGTGCCAGCAGCCACGGCCCGGGGGGCTACACCTTC
D gene: TRBD1; J gene: TRBJ2-7; V gene: TRBV6-6; clone size: -; CDR3 protein: CASLDRGFLEQYF; CDR3 DNA: TGTGCCAGCCTGGACAGGGGGTTTCTCGAGCAGTACTTC
D gene: TRBD1; J gene: TRBJ1-5; V gene: TRBV11-3; clone size: -; CDR3 protein: CASSLRDRGNQPQHF; CDR3 DNA: TGTGCCAGCAGCTTAAGGGACAGGGGCAATCAGCCCCAGCATTTT
D gene: TRBD2; J gene: TRBJ2-5; V gene: TRBV2; clone size: -; CDR3 protein: CATLAGEHETQYF; CDR3 DNA: TGTGCCACCTTAGCGGGAGAGCACGAGACCCAGTACTTC
D gene: TRBD1; J gene: TRBJ1-5; V gene: TRBV6-2/TRBV6-3; clone size: -; CDR3 protein: CASSQNRGGNQPQHF; CDR3 DNA: TGTGCCAGCAGCCAAAACAGGGGCGGCAATCAGCCCCAGCATTTT
D gene: TRBD2; J gene: TRBJ2-2; V gene: TRBV28; clone size: -; CDR3 protein: CASSLYGEGMNTGELFF; CDR3 DNA: TGTGCCAGCAGTTTATATGGGGAGGGGATGAACACCGGGGAGCTGTTTTTT
D gene: TRBD1; J gene: TRBJ1-2; V gene: TRBV7-8; clone size: -; CDR3 protein: CASSPGQGYGYTF; CDR3 DNA: TGTGCCAGCTCACCGGGACAGGGGTATGGCTACACCTTC
D gene: TRBD1; J gene: TRBJ1-2; V gene: TRBV3-1/TRBV3-2; clone size: -; CDR3 protein: CASSQAFKTGTEANYGYTF; CDR3 DNA: TGTGCCAGCAGCCAAGCCTTTAAGACAGGGACAGAAGCTAACTATGGCTACACCTTC
D gene: -; J gene: TRBJ2-1; V gene: TRBV7-2; clone size: -; CDR3 protein: CASSLLHYNEQFF; CDR3 DNA: TGTGCCAGCAGCTTATTACACTACAATGAGCAGTTCTTC
D gene: -; J gene: TRBJ1-6; V gene: TRBV7-9; clone size: -; CDR3 protein: CASSLEVGTLHF; CDR3 DNA: TGTGCCAGCAGCTTAGAAGTGGGGACACTCCACTTT
D gene: -; J gene: TRBJ1-3; V gene: TRBV7-9; clone size: -; CDR3 protein: CASSPQVGGNTIYF; CDR3 DNA: TGTGCCAGCAGCCCCCAGGTTGGTGGAAACACCATATATTTT
D gene: TRBD1; J gene: TRBJ2-3; V gene: TRBV19; clone size: -; CDR3 protein: CATVPQGRGTDTQYF; CDR3 DNA: TGTGCCACCGTACCACAGGGGCGCGGGACAGATACGCAGTATTTT
D gene: -; J gene: TRBJ2-5; V gene: TRBV30; clone size: -; CDR3 protein: CAWSRDLRETQYF; CDR3 DNA: TGTGCCTGGAGTCGGGACTTACGAGAGACCCAGTACTTC
D gene: -; J gene: TRBJ2-6; V gene: TRBV9; clone size: -; CDR3 protein: CASSPTRDTASGANVLTF; CDR3 DNA: TGTGCCAGCAGTCCGACCCGGGACACGGCCTCTGGGGCCAACGTCCTGACTTTC
D gene: -; J gene: TRBJ1-1; V gene: TRBV7-2; clone size: -; CDR3 protein: CASSLNTGFEAFF; CDR3 DNA: TGTGCCAGCAGCTTAAACACAGGATTTGAAGCTTTCTTT
D gene: -; J gene: TRBJ2-2; V gene: TRBV7-3; clone size: -; CDR3 protein: CASSPGSYFTGELFF; CDR3 DNA: TGTGCCAGCAGCCCCGGGTCCTACTTCACCGGGGAGCTGTTTTTT
D gene: -; J gene: TRBJ1-6; V gene: TRBV6-2/TRBV6-3; clone size: -; CDR3 protein: CASSYSTRGGSPLHF; CDR3 DNA: TGTGCCAGCAGTTACTCGACAAGGGGTGGATCACCCCTCCACTTT
D gene: -; J gene: TRBJ2-7; V gene: TRBV30; clone size: -; CDR3 protein: CAWSARQEQYF; CDR3 DNA: TGTGCCTGGAGTGCCAGGCAAGAGCAGTACTTC
D gene: TRBD1; J gene: TRBJ2-5; V gene: TRBV2; clone size: -; CDR3 protein: CASRQGEETQYF; CDR3 DNA: TGTGCCAGCAGGCAGGGGGAAGAGACCCAGTACTTC
D gene: TRBD2; J gene: TRBJ2-1; V gene: TRBV5-4; clone size: -; CDR3 protein: CASSKAASGGTYNEQFF; CDR3 DNA: TGTGCCAGCAGCAAGGCCGCTAGCGGGGGGACTTACAATGAGCAGTTCTTC
D gene: -; J gene: TRBJ1-1; V gene: TRBV6-5; clone size: -; CDR3 protein: CASSYRGGRTEAFF; CDR3 DNA: TGTGCCAGCAGTTACCGCGGGGGGCGGACTGAAGCTTTCTTT
D gene: -; J gene: TRBJ2-7; V gene: TRBV15; clone size: -; CDR3 protein: CATSRERRYEQYF; CDR3 DNA: TGTGCCACCAGCAGAGAAAGGAGGTACGAGCAGTACTTC
D gene: -; J gene: TRBJ1-1; V gene: TRBV3-1/TRBV3-2; clone size: -; CDR3 protein: CASSLSFPLKFGGSNTEAFF; CDR3 DNA: TGTGCCAGCAGCCTCTCGTTTCCCCTAAAATTTGGGGGCTCGAACACTGAAGCTTTCTTT
D gene: TRBD1; J gene: TRBJ1-2; V gene: TRBV15; clone size: -; CDR3 protein: CATSTPEDRGGYTF; CDR3 DNA: TGTGCCACCAGCACTCCGGAGGACAGGGGTGGCTACACCTTC
D gene: TRBD2; J gene: TRBJ2-1; V gene: TRBV18; clone size: -; CDR3 protein: CASSPRTSPPIYNEQFF; CDR3 DNA: TGTGCCAGCTCGCCTCGGACTAGCCCCCCGATCTACAATGAGCAGTTCTTC
D gene: TRBD1; J gene: TRBJ1-5; V gene: TRBV28; clone size: -; CDR3 protein: CASRINGQGIQPQHF; CDR3 DNA: TGTGCCAGCAGGATAAACGGACAGGGGATTCAGCCCCAGCATTTT
D gene: -; J gene: TRBJ1-1; V gene: TRBV6-5; clone size: -; CDR3 protein: CASRTQGISGAFF; CDR3 DNA: TGTGCCAGCAGAACCCAGGGGATCTCAGGCGCTTTCTTT
D gene: -; J gene: TRBJ1-2; V gene: TRBV7-9; clone size: -; CDR3 protein: CASSDPREGDYGYTF; CDR3 DNA: TGTGCCAGCAGCGACCCACGGGAGGGGGACTATGGCTACACCTTC
D gene: -; J gene: TRBJ2-7; V gene: TRBV11-3; clone size: -; CDR3 protein: CASSLCGVGYEQYF; CDR3 DNA: TGTGCCAGCAGCTTATGCGGGGTGGGCTACGAGCAGTACTTC
D gene: TRBD1; J gene: TRBJ2-7; V gene: TRBV6-2/TRBV6-3; clone size: -; CDR3 protein: CASSPRTGGYEQYF; CDR3 DNA: TGTGCCAGCAGTCCCCGGACAGGGGGCTACGAGCAGTACTTC
D gene: -; J gene: TRBJ2-3; V gene: TRBV18; clone size: -; CDR3 protein: CASSPPGRAMTDTQYF; CDR3 DNA: TGTGCCAGCTCACCACCGGGCAGGGCAATGACAGATACGCAGTATTTT
D gene: -; J gene: TRBJ2-2; V gene: TRBV19; clone size: -; CDR3 protein: CASNRAGDTGELFF; CDR3 DNA: TGTGCCAGTAATAGGGCAGGGGACACCGGGGAGCTGTTTTTT
D gene: TRBD1; J gene: TRBJ1-6; V gene: TRBV7-9; clone size: -; CDR3 protein: CASSLRDRGSPLHF; CDR3 DNA: TGTGCCAGCAGCTTGCGGGACAGGGGTTCACCCCTCCACTTT
D gene: -; J gene: TRBJ1-6; V gene: TRBV19; clone size: once; CDR3 protein: CASTPGTKTGIAYNSPLHF; CDR3 DNA: TGTGCCAGTACCCCGGGTACCAAGACAGGTATCGCCTATAATTCACCCCTCCACTTT
D gene: TRBD1; J gene: TRBJ1-1; V gene: TRBV6-5; clone size: -; CDR3 protein: CASSSMDRGAFF; CDR3 DNA: TGTGCCAGCAGTTCGATGGACAGGGGAGCTTTCTTT
D gene: TRBD1; J gene: TRBJ1-2; V gene: TRBV2; clone size: -; CDR3 protein: CASSTTGDSYGYTF; CDR3 DNA: TGTGCCAGCAGCACTACAGGGGACAGCTATGGCTACACCTTC
D gene: -; J gene: TRBJ2-7; V gene: TRBV7-2; clone size: -; CDR3 protein: CASSSSPQGGAQYF; CDR3 DNA: TGTGCCAGCAGTTCCTCCCCTCAGGGCGGGGCGCAGTACTTC
D gene: -; J gene: TRBJ2-5; V gene: TRBV18; clone size: -; CDR3 protein: CASSPLSRDTLLGYETQYF; CDR3 DNA: TGTGCCAGCTCACCACTGAGCCGGGACACCCTACTTGGGTACGAGACCCAGTACTTC
D gene: TRBD2; J gene: TRBJ2-7; V gene: TRBV5-1; clone size: -; CDR3 protein: CASSLLAGDPEEQYF; CDR3 DNA: TGCGCCAGCAGCTTACTAGCGGGAGATCCGGAGGAGCAGTACTTC
D gene: -; J gene: TRBJ1-5; V gene: TRBV5-5; clone size: few; CDR3 protein: CASSFRPQEGQPQHF; CDR3 DNA: TGTGCCAGCAGCTTCCGCCCCCAGGAGGGTCAGCCCCAGCATTTT
D gene: -; J gene: TRBJ2-2; V gene: TRBV13; clone size: many; CDR3 protein: CASSSTSRISGANTGELFF; CDR3 DNA: TGTGCCAGCAGCTCAACCTCACGGATCAGCGGTGCGAACACCGGGGAGCTGTTTTTT
D gene: TRBD1; J gene: TRBJ1-5; V gene: TRBV19; clone size: few; CDR3 protein: CASSSLQGAGQPQHF; CDR3 DNA: TGTGCCAGTAGTAGTTTACAGGGGGCTGGGCAGCCCCAGCATTTT